The entry below describes one TCR beta chain. The antigen is undetermined. All donors with ophthalmopathy were recorded as having moderate-to-severe activity, CAS ≥3, NOSPECS ≥4 and a duration under 3 months. The CDR3 is 14 amino acids. Per germline, CDR1 GTSNPN and CDR2 SVGIG (reference sequence). Trimming removed 2 bases from V and 4 bases from J; junction bases left unmatched: 4. The entry originates in a study of Graves' ophthalmopathy and Graves' hyperthyroidism. Study-wide results and limits: Detected in blood as well were most expanded thyroid clonotypes with frequency above 0.001.

Amplifying from RNA transcripts, the study obtained TCR beta CDR3 regions. In the first round, RT-PCR was carried out with HTBI primers, and a multiplex PCR formed the second round. TCRdb analysed the multiplex PCR reads with MiXCR anew, one entry per CDR3 protein. The sample consists of around 600,000 distinct CDR3 sequences, about 41% of them appearing once. Sequenced: peripheral blood. The chain joins TRBV30 to TRBJ1-5, with 8 bases identical to TRBD1. The sequence was collected from an adult man with Graves' ophthalmopathy. This chain's CDR3 is CAWSPDRGNQPQHF. The CDR3 DNA sequence: TGTGCCTGGAGTCCCGACAGGGGTAATCAGCCCCAGCATTTT.